The T cell receptor beta chain under discussion was sequenced for a study of blood T cell repertoires in COVID-19. About the study: From the United States, Italy and Spain came samples of acute and convalescent COVID-19. Sample material is recorded as cDNA or gDNA derived from T cells, B-cell-depleted T cells, or PBMCs.

This clone showed up just a few times. The V gene's germline CDR1 is MNHEY and CDR2 SVGAGI. V dropped 5 bases and J dropped 6; count of bases not matched to a gene: 9. CDR3 length equals 15 residues. Authors' analysis steps: The authors estimated nucleated cell counts from reference gene primer amplification. The table came from immunoSEQ multiplex PCR; TCRdb's copy has only in-frame clones and leaves some out. D and trimming come from the DNA, and the V and J calls and clone size come from that table. The sample records 20,000 to 25,000 clones, about 90% being singletons. The chain recombines TRBV6-5 with TRBJ1-5; TRBD1 agrees at 8 bases. Sequenced input: peripheral blood. The TCR comes from a woman older than 75 with active COVID-19. The CDR3 nucleotides read TGTGCCAGCAGTAGGGCACAGGGGGACGGTCAGCCCCAGCATTTT. Its protein product is CASSRAQGDGQPQHF.